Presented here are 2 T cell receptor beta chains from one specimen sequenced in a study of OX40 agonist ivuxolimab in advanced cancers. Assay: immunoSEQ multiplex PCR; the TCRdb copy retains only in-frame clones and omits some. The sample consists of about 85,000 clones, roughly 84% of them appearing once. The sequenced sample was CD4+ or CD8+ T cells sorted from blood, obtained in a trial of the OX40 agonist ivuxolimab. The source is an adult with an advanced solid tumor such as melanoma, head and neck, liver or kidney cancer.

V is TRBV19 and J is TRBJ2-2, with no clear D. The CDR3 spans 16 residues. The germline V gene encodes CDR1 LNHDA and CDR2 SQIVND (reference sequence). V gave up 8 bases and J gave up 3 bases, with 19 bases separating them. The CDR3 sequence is CASRRASSGDTGELFF. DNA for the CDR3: TGTGCCAGTCGGAGAGCCTCTTCGGGCGACACCGGGGAGCTGTTTTTT. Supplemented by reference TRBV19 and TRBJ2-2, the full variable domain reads DGGITQSPKYLFRKEGQNVTLSCEQNLNHDAMYWYRQDPGQGLRLIYYSQIVNDFQKGDIAEGYSVSREKKESFPLTVTSAQKNPTAFYLCASRRASSGDTGELFFGEGSRLTVL.

The CDR3 loop is CASSQPGQGNEKLFF. CDR3 bases: TGTGCCAGCAGCCAACCGGGACAGGGAAATGAAAAACTGTTTTTT. V gene TRBV4-2 combines with J gene TRBJ1-4, with 9 bases matching TRBD1. Germline values: CDR1 LGHNA, CDR2 YNFKEQ. Trimming cost V 2 bases and J 5 bases; bases outside gene matches: 3. This CDR3 is built from 15 residues.